Listed here are 20 T cell receptor beta chains from one sample, sequenced in a study of radiotherapy plus CTLA-4 blockade in lung cancer. Repertoires were generated with immunoSEQ multiplex PCR, while TCRdb's copy carries only in-frame clones and drops some. The repertoire holds around 99,000 clones, with about 86% as singletons. This material consisted of peripheral blood, taken from a patient treated with radiotherapy plus ipilimumab. The receptor set was obtained from a human donor with non-small cell lung cancer that progressed on radiotherapy plus ipilimumab.

This chain links TRBV27 with TRBJ1-5; the D gene is possibly TRBD1 (6 bases). The CDR3 runs 15 residues. Germline V gives CDR1 MNHEY, CDR2 SMNVEV (reference sequence). V was trimmed by 4 bases and J by 5 bases, leaving 15 bases between them. This CDR3 reads CASSSHRDGDQPQHF. In nucleotides, the CDR3 is TGTGCCAGCAGTTCTCACAGGGATGGCGATCAGCCCCAGCATTTT.

In the case of this clone: In the same sample, other DNA sequences code for this CDR3. The chain is built from TRBV6-5 and TRBJ1-5; D is unresolved. There are 13 residues in the CDR3. Germline V gene data show CDR1 as MNHEY and CDR2 as SVGAGI. Trimming stripped 2 bases from V and 6 bases from J, with 8 bases between. Here the CDR3 reads CASSYSRGQPQHF. The CDR3 DNA reads as TGTGCCAGCAGTTACAGTCGGGGTCAGCCCCAGCATTTT.

V is TRBV9 and J is TRBJ1-2; D remains ambiguous. Germline values: CDR1 SGDLS, CDR2 YYNGEE. CDR3 length: 15 residues. V lost 1 base and J 3 bases, leaving 13 bases between the germline ends. CDR3 region: CASSVRMGSDYGYTF. Written as DNA, the CDR3 is TGTGCCAGCAGCGTAAGGATGGGCTCGGACTATGGCTACACCTTC.

In DNA form, the CDR3 reads TGTGCCAGCAGCCCGTACCGGGGAGAACACATTCAGTACTTC. Its translation: CASSPYRGEHIQYF. V and J are TRBV9 and TRBJ2-4; TRBD2 is a possible D gene (5 bases). The CDR3 runs 14 residues. The germline CDR1 and CDR2 sequences are SGDLS and YYNGEE. Trimming cost V 4 bases and J 8 bases, with 16 bases left between them.

The rearrangement uses TRBV29-1 and TRBJ1-2, with D possibly TRBD1 on 5 matching bases. Between the trimmed V and J ends, which lost 5 bases and 2 bases, there was a span of 15 bases. Germline V gene lookup returns CDR1 SQVTM and CDR2 ANQGSEA. This CDR3 comprises 14 residues. The CDR3 bases are TGCAGCGTTTACCAGGACACGATAAACTATGGCTACACCTTC. This codes for CSVYQDTINYGYTF. Full variable domain (remainder filled in from reference TRBV29-1 and TRBJ1-2): SAVISQKPSRDICQRGTSLTIQCQVDSQVTMMFWYRQQPGQSLTLIATANQGSEATYESGFVIDKFPISRPNLTFSTLTVSNMSPEDSSIYLCSVYQDTINYGYTFGSGTRLTVV.

The chain combines TRBV6-5 with TRBJ1-2; 10 nucleotides align to TRBD1. V was pared by 8 bases and J by 4 bases, with 7 bases of the junction left unmatched. Germline V gene sequence: CDR1 MNHEY, CDR2 SVGAGI. This CDR3 contains 14 residues. CDR3 sequence (DNA): TGTGCCAGCTGCAGGGGACAGGGGCTCTATGGCTACACCTTC. It codes for CASCRGQGLYGYTF.

CDR3 region: CASTQGASSQPQHF. The CDR3 DNA follows: TGTGCCAGTACACAAGGGGCGAGTAGCCAGCCCCAGCATTTT. The chain is built from TRBV19 and TRBJ1-5, with a tentative D call TRBD1 (5 bases). CDR3 length: 14 residues. The germline V gene has CDR1 LNHDA and CDR2 SQIVND (reference sequence). Trimming stripped 7 bases from V and 7 bases from J, with 17 bases between. Supplemented by reference TRBV19 and TRBJ1-5, the full variable domain reads DGGITQSPKYLFRKEGQNVTLSCEQNLNHDAMYWYRQDPGQGLRLIYYSQIVNDFQKGDIAEGYSVSREKKESFPLTVTSAQKNPTAFYLCASTQGASSQPQHFGDGTRLSIL.

This clone was detected only once. The chain combines TRBV25-1 with TRBJ1-2; the match to TRBD1 covers 8 bases. This CDR3 has 14 amino acids. V lost 3 bases and J lost 2; bases outside the gene matches: 2. Germline CDR1 MGHDK, CDR2 SYGVNS. The CDR3 coding sequence is TGTGCCAGCAGTGAGACAGGGGAGAACTATGGCTACACCTTC. Translating gives CASSETGENYGYTF.

J is TRBJ2-7 and V is TRBV30; tentatively, D is TRBD2 (6 bases). Germline V gives CDR1 GTSNPN, CDR2 SVGIG (reference sequence). This CDR3 comprises 15 residues. V was clipped by 2 bases and J by 0 bases, with 14 bases between them. The CDR3 coding sequence is TGTGCCTGGAGTTCCGGGACTCCGAGCTCCTACGAGCAGTACTTC. This codes for CAWSSGTPSSYEQYF.

The chain carries TRBV13 and TRBJ1-1, with 9 positions matching TRBD1. The length of the CDR3 is 21 residues. CDR1 PRHDT and CDR2 FYEKMQ come from the germline V gene (reference sequence). J gave up 6 bases and V 7 bases, and 30 bases lay outside the gene matches. CDR3 coding DNA: TGTGCCAGCATCCAACTATCCCGCTCCTACAGGGGGCCGAGAATGGGACCTGAAGCTTTCTTT. Translating it yields CASIQLSRSYRGPRMGPEAFF.

The V and J genes are TRBV7-8 and TRBJ2-7; D is perhaps TRBD1 (6 bases). The CDR3 has 15 residues. The ends were cut back, 4 bases at V and 6 bases at J, with 19 bases in the middle. Per germline, CDR1 SGHVS and CDR2 FQNEAQ. This CDR3 is CASSSQGLSSLEQYF. CDR3 coding DNA: TGTGCCAGCAGCTCCCAGGGGCTTTCCTCCCTCGAGCAGTACTTC. The whole variable domain, remainder taken from reference TRBV7-8 and TRBJ2-7, is GAGVSQSPRYKVAKRGQDVALRCDPISGHVSLFWYQQALGQGPEFLTYFQNEAQLDKSGLPSDRFFAERPEGSVSTLKIQRTQQEDSAVYLCASSSQGLSSLEQYFGPGTRLTVT.

The V call is TRBV5-1, the J call TRBJ1-4, with 8 positions matching TRBD1. The CDR3 loop spans 14 amino acids. Trimming removed 3 bases from V and 7 bases from J; junction bases left unmatched: 5. Germline assignment: CDR1 SGHRS and CDR2 YFSETQ. CDR3 sequence: CASSSGQGTEKLFF. For the CDR3, the DNA is TGCGCCAGCAGCTCCGGACAGGGAACTGAAAAACTGTTTTTT.

The genes are TRBV12-5 and TRBJ2-7, with D maybe TRBD2 (7 bases). Germline CDR1 and CDR2: LGHNT and FRNRAP. The CDR3 extends over 11 amino acids. DNA of the CDR3: TGTCCCTCGGGGGGCTTTTACGAGCAGTACTTC. It is translated as CPSGGFYEQYF.

The chain carries TRBV9 and TRBJ2-1; the match to TRBD2 covers 7 bases. This CDR3 has 16 residues. V gave up 0 bases and J gave up 0 bases; unmatched junction bases: 3. Germline CDR1 reads SGDLS; CDR2 reads YYNGEE. The CDR3 is CASSVGPSGSYNEQFF. The CDR3 DNA follows: TGTGCCAGCAGCGTAGGCCCTAGCGGCTCCTACAATGAGCAGTTCTTC.

This clone has only a few counts. The chain employs TRBV25-1 and TRBJ2-3; 9 bases match TRBD1. The CDR3 length is 14 residues. The J segment lost 4 bases and the V segment lost 8 bases, leaving 7 bases of the junction unmatched. The germline V gene has CDR1 MGHDK and CDR2 SYGVNS. The CDR3 here is CASAIGQGPDTQYF. The CDR3 DNA sequence: TGTGCCAGCGCCATTGGACAGGGGCCAGATACGCAGTATTTT.

This rearrangement joins TRBV30 to TRBJ2-3; D may match TRBD1 or TRBD2 (6 bases each). Germline V lookup: CDR1 GTSNPN, CDR2 SVGIG (reference sequence). V gave up 5 bases and J gave up 3 bases, with 15 bases separating them. This CDR3 region has 14 residues. CDR3 in DNA: TGTGCCTGGGCTTTTAGGGGGACTACAGATACGCAGTATTTT. Translated: CAWAFRGTTDTQYF.

The sample holds a few counts of this clone. This chain's CDR3 is CASSLTSGSLSYEQYF. The CDR3 DNA sequence: TGTGCCAGCAGCTTGACTAGCGGGAGTTTATCCTACGAGCAGTACTTC. V is TRBV5-5 and J is TRBJ2-7; 11 positions match TRBD2. The CDR3 is 16 amino acids. Per the germline V gene, CDR1 is SGHKS and CDR2 is YYEKEE (reference sequence). V lost 1 base, J lost 1 base, and 4 bases stayed unmatched.

This clone has just a few counts. V gene TRBV6-1 combines with J gene TRBJ2-7; 7 nucleotides align to TRBD1. Germline values: CDR1 MNHNS, CDR2 SASEGT. The CDR3 runs 14 residues. Germline trimming cut 6 bases from V and 7 bases from J; bases unmatched to any gene: 12. CDR3 coding DNA: TGTGCCAGCAGGCCAGGGGACAGATCCCTGGAGCAGTACTTC. This sequence encodes CASRPGDRSLEQYF.

The chain carries TRBV28 and TRBJ1-4; perhaps TRBD1 as D (6 bases). The ends were cut back, 6 bases at V and 3 bases at J, with 17 bases in the middle. CDR3 length equals 16 residues. Germline CDR1 is MDHEN and CDR2 is SYDVKM. DNA for the CDR3: TGTGCCAGCAGGCCCGGCAGGGGAGTGGCTAATGAAAAACTGTTTTTT. This sequence encodes CASRPGRGVANEKLFF.

The rearrangement joins TRBV19 to TRBJ1-5; D not resolved. Germline CDR1 and CDR2: LNHDA and SQIVND (reference sequence). V shed 6 bases and J shed 7 bases, with 10 bases lying between them. The CDR3 has 12 residues. This chain's CDR3 is CASSLEGQPQHF. The CDR3 DNA reads as TGTGCCAGTAGCCTTGAGGGCCAGCCCCAGCATTTT. The full variable domain, in which reference TRBV19 and TRBJ1-5 provide the parts outside the CDR3, is DGGITQSPKYLFRKEGQNVTLSCEQNLNHDAMYWYRQDPGQGLRLIYYSQIVNDFQKGDIAEGYSVSREKKESFPLTVTSAQKNPTAFYLCASSLEGQPQHFGDGTRLSIL.